The present T cell receptor beta chain was sequenced within a study of T-cell memory formation after mild COVID-19. The study, taken as a whole, reports: Some responding clones appeared in pre-infection memory, suggesting cross-reactive memory joined. Among clones peaking at day 37 in the second wave, SARS-CoV-2 specificity remained unconfirmed. Day 15 to 85 contracting clones showed balanced CD4/CD8; day 15 to 37 expanders favored CD4+.

5'RACE with constant-segment primers yielded barcoded, UMI-tagged TCR alpha and TCR beta cDNA libraries. TCRdb re-analysed the 5' RACE reads in MiXCR, keeping a single row per CDR3 protein. The data show hundreds of thousands of distinct CDR3 sequences, around 16% seen once. This clonotype was observed a few times. Its specificity is unknown. V shed 5 bases, J shed 4 bases, and the junction held 7 bases outside the gene matches. This CDR3 has 16 residues. The germline gives CDR1 MNHEY, CDR2 SVGEGT. The chain couples TRBV6-2 or TRBV6-3 to TRBJ2-3, with 12 nucleotides matching TRBD2. This TCR came from a man younger than 35 who had mild COVID-19 (a few samples of this study predate the infection). Cell type and time point are not known. Sequenced input: PBMCs or a T cell subset sorted from them (not recorded which). CDR3 coding DNA: TGTGCCAGCAGTCCGTCGACTAGCGGGGGAGCAGATACGCAGTATTTT. It codes for CASSPSTSGGADTQYF.